The 8 T cell receptor beta chains given below trace back to one sample, sequenced in a study of tumor-infiltrating lymphocytes in primary liver carcinoma. cDNA specific to TCR beta was made from around 450 ng of total RNA, with a constant-region primer employed for priming. Generation of the TCR beta libraries relied on three nested multiplex PCR rounds using slightly modified ARM-PCR. Rounds one and two of PCR, each of roughly 10 cycles, were primed with TRBV1-TRBV30 forward primers and a C-beta reverse primer. TCRdb called the multiplex PCR reads again in MiXCR, with one record for every CDR3 protein. The table includes 250,000 to 400,000 distinct CDR3 sequences, less than 75% detected once. Germline DNA was also extracted, and blood RNA was taken from unsorted whole blood. Sequencing used peripheral blood. Source of these receptors: a middle-aged man with primary liver carcinoma and hepatitis B virus infection.

This clonotype showed up just a few times. Given a much more abundant clone one base away, this may be a read error. The V call is TRBV6-2 or TRBV6-3, the J call TRBJ2-7; 11 bases are a match to TRBD2. Germline CDR1 and CDR2: MNHEY and SVGEGT. The CDR3 spans 13 residues. The CDR3 here is CACSLAGGREQYF. In DNA form, the CDR3 reads TGTGCCTGCAGTTTAGCGGGAGGGAGGGAGCAGTACTTC.

On this clonotype itself: One end of the junction fails to match germline, which may point to a read error. CDR3 bases: TGCGTCAGCAGCCAAGATACCCGAACGGCTTATGGCTACACCTTC. It translates to CVSSQDTRTAYGYTF. This rearrangement joins TRBV4-3 to TRBJ1-2; D is ambiguous. The CDR3 loop spans 15 amino acids. Germline assignment: CDR1 LGHNA and CDR2 YSLEER.

With respect to this clonotype: A much larger clone differs from this one at a single base, so this may be a read error. This chain uses TRBV6-5 with TRBJ2-2, with D possibly called TRBD1 or TRBD2 (5 bases each). The CDR3 consists of 13 residues. Trimming took off 4 bases at V and 5 bases at J, with 8 bases between the two ends. Germline V gives CDR1 MNHEY, CDR2 SVGAGI. In DNA, the CDR3 is TGTGCCAGCAGTTCGGGACGGACCGGGGAGCTGTTTTTT. It encodes CASSSGRTGELFF.

Comment on this clonotype: This may arise from a read error, as a much more abundant clone is one base away. The chain carries TRBV4-3 and TRBJ2-3; 8 bases are shared with TRBD2. The germline CDR1 and CDR2 sequences are LGHNA and YSLEER. This CDR3 is 15 amino acids long. The CDR3 DNA reads TGCGCCAGCAACCAAGCGGGGGTGAGCACAGATACGCAGTATTTT. Its protein product is CASNQAGVSTDTQYF.

Note on this clonotype: An end of the junction does not agree with germline; a read error may underlie this. CDR3 in DNA: TGTACCAGTAAGGTGGACACCGGTCCCTATGGCTACACCTTC. It is translated as CTSKVDTGPYGYTF. The chain links TRBV6-1 to TRBJ1-2; TRBD1 might be the D (5 bases). Germline lookup yields CDR1 MNHNS and CDR2 SASEGT. The CDR3 is 14 amino acids.

This clonotype was recorded once. This chain links TRBV7-2 with TRBJ2-1, with a weak D call TRBD2 (5 bases). Trimming took off 8 bases at V and 0 bases at J, with 14 bases between the two ends. CDR1 is SGHTA and CDR2 is FQGNSA in the germline V gene. The CDR3 is 15 residues long. CDR3 DNA: TGTGCCAGCTCCCAAGCGGTGGGCTCCTACAATGAGCAGTTCTTC. Translation: CASSQAVGSYNEQFF.

This clonotype was seen repeatedly, ten times or more. The chain links TRBV5-4 to TRBJ1-2; weak D call: TRBD1 (5 bases). Between the trimmed V and J ends, which lost 0 bases and 0 bases, there was a span of 6 bases. CDR1 and CDR2 from the germline V gene are SGHNT and YYREEE (reference sequence). There are 14 residues in the CDR3. The CDR3 nucleotides are TGTGCCAGCAGCTTGGAGGGGTCTAACTATGGCTACACCTTC. It translates to CASSLEGSNYGYTF.

A word on this clonotype: This may arise from a read error, as a much more abundant clone is one base away. This chain joins TRBV6-6 and TRBJ2-1, with 8 nucleotides matching TRBD1. Germline V gene sequence: CDR1 MNHNY, CDR2 SVGAGI (reference sequence). The CDR3 sequence is 11 residues long. CDR3 residues: CATSHDRGQFF. DNA for the CDR3: TGTGCCACCAGTCACGACAGGGGCCAGTTCTTC.